Listed below are T cell receptor beta chains from one sample, sequenced in a study of metastatic and nonmetastatic thyroid tumors. TCRdb re-processed the PCR reads through MiXCR. Of 75,000 to 100,000 clones in the sample, about 13% were seen once. The specimen was blood. The receptors stem from a female donor with papillary thyroid cancer or a benign thyroid nodule (not recorded which). Some clones in this sample may be carry-over from other donors' samples. Both conserved end residues are part of each CDR3. The D gene is left open where the match is weak. Part of the rows lack a size; the others show once, few, many or a class for expanded clones.

TRBJ2-7	many	TRBD2	TRBV28	CASTSMGRAYEQYF	TGTGCCAGCACCAGTATGGGGAGGGCCTACGAGCAGTACTTC
TRBJ1-2	few	.	TRBV10-3	CAISEGNYGYTF	TGTGCCATCAGTGAGGGGAACTATGGCTACACCTTC
TRBJ2-7	many	TRBD2	TRBV6-1	CASSLQAGGFEQYF	TGTGCCAGCAGTTTACAAGCGGGAGGGTTTGAGCAGTACTTC
TRBJ2-5	many	.	TRBV18	CATSQGRPGETQYF	TGTGCCACTTCACAGGGTCGCCCCGGGGAGACCCAGTACTTC
TRBJ2-1	many	.	TRBV4-3	CASSRGPLMGEQFF	TGCGCCAGCAGCCGCGGACCGTTAATGGGGGAGCAGTTCTTC
TRBJ2-2	many	TRBD1	TRBV7-8	CASSLWDRGTGELFF	TGTGCCAGCAGCTTATGGGACAGGGGCACCGGGGAGCTGTTTTTT
TRBJ1-5	.	.	TRBV4-1	CASSQVRQQPQHF	TGCGCCAGCAGCCAGGTCCGTCAGCAGCCCCAGCATTTT
TRBJ2-1	many	TRBD2	TRBV6-2/TRBV6-3	CASRLAGAINEQFF	TGTGCCAGCAGACTAGCGGGAGCAATTAATGAGCAGTTCTTC
TRBJ2-7	.	TRBD1	TRBV5-1	CASIAAPRTGGLDEQYF	TGCGCCAGCATTGCTGCTCCCCGGACAGGGGGCTTGGACGAGCAGTACTTC
TRBJ1-3	many	.	TRBV4-1	CASSQAWGSTLGNTIYF	TGCGCCAGCAGCCAAGCGTGGGGTTCCACCCTTGGAAACACCATATATTTT
TRBJ1-2	.	.	TRBV20-1	CSAERGGPNYGYTF	TGCAGTGCCGAGAGGGGCGGACCCAACTATGGCTACACCTTC
TRBJ2-1	.	.	TRBV15	CTPPVASYNEQFF	TGTACCCCCCCGGTAGCGAGTTACAATGAGCAGTTCTTC
TRBJ1-4	many	TRBD1	TRBV6-5	CASSYSISGQGRTNEKLFF	TGTGCCAGCAGTTACTCGATAAGCGGACAGGGAAGGACTAATGAAAAACTGTTTTTT
TRBJ2-5	many	.	TRBV29-1	CSVSSGETQYF	TGCAGCGTTTCTTCTGGGGAGACCCAGTACTTC
TRBJ2-7	many	.	TRBV7-2	CASSLAISYEQYF	TGTGCCAGCAGCTTAGCGATCTCCTACGAGCAGTACTTC